Below, 30 T cell receptor beta chains from the same sample are listed, as sequenced in a study of T cell repertoires in cytomegalovirus infection. No cognate antigen is known for these TCRs. TCRdb called the reads again in MiXCR, with one record for every CDR3 protein. The sample gives around 430,000 distinct CDR3 sequences, approximately 40% of which show up once; around 45% is in the top ten. Specimen: cultured PBMCs, collected from culture after CMV antigen stimulation. These receptors were collected from a human donor in good health (CMV status not recorded). Some clones in this sample may be carry-over from other donors' samples.

Only one count was recorded for this clonotype. The gene calls are TRBV27 and TRBJ2-3; D is possibly TRBD2 (5 bases). V was clipped by 3 bases and J by 9 bases, with 10 bases between them. This CDR3 contains 12 residues. Germline V lookup: CDR1 MNHEY, CDR2 SMNVEV (reference sequence). Here the CDR3 reads CASSFRTGTQYF. The DNA of the CDR3 is TGTGCCAGCAGTTTCCGGACGGGGACGCAGTATTTT.

This clonotype has just a few counts. Written as DNA, the CDR3 is TGTGCCAGCAGCTTATGGTCGGGGGCGAAGCAGCCCCAGCATTTT. This translates into CASSLWSGAKQPQHF. The chain joins TRBV7-2 to TRBJ1-5; a possible D gene is TRBD1 (6 bases). Germline-derived CDR1 and CDR2 are SGHTA and FQGNSA. V dropped 2 bases and J dropped 7 bases, with 15 bases sitting between them. The CDR3 contains 15 residues.

This clonotype came up a few times. The chain carries TRBV19 and TRBJ1-5; 8 nucleotides agree with TRBD1. Looked up from germline, CDR1 is LNHDA and CDR2 is SQIVND (reference sequence). The CDR3 sequence is 13 residues long. V lost 6 bases and J lost 6; bases outside the gene matches: 4. In nucleotides, the CDR3 is TGTGCCAGTAGAAGGACAGGGAGTCAGCCCCAGCATTTT. This translates into CASRRTGSQPQHF.

The chain carries TRBV10-3 and TRBJ1-2, with unresolved D. The ends were cut back, 4 bases at V and 0 bases at J, with 18 bases in the middle. The CDR3 is 17 amino acids. Germline V lookup: CDR1 ENHRY, CDR2 SYGVKD. CDR3 coding DNA: TGTGCCATCAGTGCCGACCCGGGCAGAACTGCTAACTATGGCTACACCTTC. Protein: CAISADPGRTANYGYTF.

The chain carries TRBV7-2 and TRBJ1-4, with D possibly matching TRBD1 (5 bases). V was shortened by 4 bases and J by 7 bases, with 16 bases between the two germline ends. Germline assignment: CDR1 SGHTA and CDR2 FQGNSA. The CDR3 has 15 residues. As DNA, the CDR3 is TGTGCCAGCAGCTCCCGATGGGGGGTTCGTGAAAAACTGTTTTTT. This gives the protein CASSSRWGVREKLFF.

Many counts were recorded for this clonotype. This chain joins TRBV7-2 and TRBJ2-1, with 12 bases that match TRBD1. The CDR3 totals 17 residues. Germline V gene sequence: CDR1 SGHTA, CDR2 FQGNSA. With 5 bases clipped from V and 8 bases from J, the junction kept 13 bases outside the gene matches. The CDR3 sequence is CASSPDSRDRGLHEQFF. The CDR3 DNA is TGTGCCAGCAGCCCCGATAGCCGGGACAGGGGGCTCCATGAGCAGTTCTTC.

This clonotype has just a few counts. The chain combines TRBV6-5 with TRBJ2-5; possible D gene TRBD1, 6 bases. Germline loops: CDR1 MNHEY, CDR2 SVGAGI. The CDR3 has 13 amino acids. Trimming left V 6 bases short and J 2 bases short, with 10 bases between. CDR3 amino acids: CASRRTVQETQYF. In DNA form, the CDR3 reads TGTGCCAGCAGGCGGACAGTACAAGAGACCCAGTACTTC.

As DNA, the CDR3 is TGTGCCAGCAGCTCGAATTCGTTGAACACTGAAGCTTTCTTT. Amino acid sequence: CASSSNSLNTEAFF. The chain couples TRBV7-6 to TRBJ1-1; D unclear. V lost 4 bases and J lost 0, with 9 bases in between. The CDR3 is 14 residues long. Germline V gene sequence: CDR1 SGHVS, CDR2 FNYEAQ.

The gene calls are TRBV6-2 or TRBV6-3 and TRBJ1-1; TRBD1 matches 7 bases. The CDR3 loop spans 16 amino acids. Trimming cost V 6 bases and J 5 bases; bases outside gene matches: 15. Germline lookup yields CDR1 MNHEY and CDR2 SVGEGT. CDR3 nucleotide sequence: TGTGCCAGCAGCCGTAGCTCTGGACTCAGGGGGACTGAAGCTTTCTTT. Amino acid sequence: CASSRSSGLRGTEAFF.

A single count supports this clonotype. This chain joins TRBV6-7 and TRBJ2-2, with D possibly TRBD2 on 5 matching bases. TRBV6-7 falls under the ORF class, with uncertain function. This CDR3 region has 16 residues. Trimming shortened V by 6 bases and J by 2 bases, and 16 bases separated the two germline ends. The CDR3 DNA reads as TGTGCCAGCAGCCACCCCCCCGGGGATAACACCGGGGAGCTGTTTTTT. Translation gives CASSHPPGDNTGELFF.

This chain uses TRBV12-3 or TRBV12-4 with TRBJ1-1; D is unclear. Trimming pared 6 bases from V and 6 bases from J, leaving 14 bases between. This CDR3 comprises 13 residues. CDR3: CASSWGVGPEAFF. CDR3 bases: TGTGCCAGCAGCTGGGGAGTTGGCCCTGAAGCTTTCTTT.

This clonotype was seen a few times. The chain couples TRBV12-3 or TRBV12-4 to TRBJ1-1; no firm D call. V was pared by 2 bases and J by 2 bases, with 9 bases between. The CDR3 length is 14 residues. The CDR3: CASSLRLVNTEAFF. CDR3 sequence (DNA): TGTGCCAGCAGTTTACGGCTGGTAAACACTGAAGCTTTCTTT.

The chain carries TRBV7-6 and TRBJ2-7, with 10 bases fitting TRBD2. V was pared by 4 bases and J by 3 bases, with 6 bases of the junction left unmatched. Germline V gene sequence: CDR1 SGHVS, CDR2 FNYEAQ. There are 15 residues in the CDR3. The CDR3 protein is CASSSSTSGIYEQYF. The CDR3 DNA reads as TGTGCCAGCAGCTCGAGCACTAGCGGGATCTACGAGCAGTACTTC.

The J gene is TRBJ2-5, the V gene TRBV7-8; weak D call: TRBD1 (6 bases). The length of the CDR3 is 14 residues. CDR1 and CDR2 (germline): SGHVS, FQNEAQ. Trimming pared 4 bases from V and 5 bases from J, leaving 14 bases between. As DNA, the CDR3 is TGTGCCAGCAGCTACAGGGCACGACCGGAGACCCAGTACTTC. Its protein is CASSYRARPETQYF.

DNA for the CDR3: TGCGCCAGCAGCCCGGGTTTGGTCGGGCCCCTTAATTCACCCCTCCACTTT. This gives the protein CASSPGLVGPLNSPLHF. The chain links TRBV4-1 to TRBJ1-6; D is unclear. This CDR3 has 17 amino acids. V lost 4 bases to trimming and J lost 6 bases, with 19 bases between them. The germline V gene encodes CDR1 MGHRA and CDR2 YSYEKL.

The rearrangement links TRBV27 to TRBJ2-1; D ambiguous. Trimming cost V 3 bases and J 6 bases, with 9 bases left between them. The CDR3 consists of 13 residues. In germline, CDR1 is MNHEY, CDR2 SMNVEV (reference sequence). In DNA form, the CDR3 reads TGTGCCAGCAGTTTCCAGCCAAGCAATGAGCAGTTCTTC. As protein: CASSFQPSNEQFF.

The table lists this clonotype with a few counts. The V and J genes are TRBV20-1 and TRBJ1-1; D possibly corresponds to TRBD1 (6 bases). This CDR3 has 13 residues. V was cut by 6 bases and J by 1 base, with 12 bases left in between. The germline V gene encodes CDR1 DFQATT and CDR2 SNEGSKA (reference sequence). The CDR3 sequence is CSAVKGGNTEAFF. CDR3 DNA: TGCAGTGCCGTGAAGGGGGGGAACACTGAAGCTTTCTTT.

This clonotype came up a few times. This sequence joins TRBV7-6 and TRBJ2-3; D perhaps matches TRBD1 (5 bases). Germline CDR1 reads SGHVS; CDR2 reads FNYEAQ. V was clipped by 4 bases and J by 2 bases, with 19 bases between them. CDR3 length equals 17 residues. The DNA of the CDR3 is TGTGCCAGCAGCTCCAGACCTAGTTTAGGGGCCACAGATACGCAGTATTTT. Protein product: CASSSRPSLGATDTQYF.

The chain carries TRBV7-2 and TRBJ1-5; D is possibly TRBD1 (6 bases). CDR3 length: 16 residues. The V end was cut by 3 bases, the J end by 9 bases, with 21 bases between. The germline CDR1 and CDR2 sequences are SGHTA and FQGNSA. As DNA, the CDR3 is TGTGCCAGCAGCTTGGATCTAGGGACACCATCGAGGCCCCAGCATTTT. This gives the protein CASSLDLGTPSRPQHF.

The V and J genes are TRBV5-5 and TRBJ1-6; maybe TRBD1 (6 bases). V gave up 7 bases and J gave up 13 bases, with 24 bases separating them. CDR1 and CDR2 (germline): SGHKS, YYEKEE (reference sequence). This CDR3 region has 15 residues. The CDR3 DNA sequence: TGTGCCAGCTTGGACAGATCCGACCGAGGGGCGCCCCTCCACTTT. Translating it yields CASLDRSDRGAPLHF.

The chain combines TRBV6-1 with TRBJ2-1; weak D call: TRBD2 (6 bases). The CDR3 covers 14 residues. Trimming left V 6 bases short and J 7 bases short, with 16 bases between. CDR1 and CDR2 (germline): MNHNS, SASEGT. The CDR3, as DNA: TGTGCCAGCAGCGGGACTGAACCGGTGAATGAGCAGTTCTTC. It translates to CASSGTEPVNEQFF.

This clonotype was observed a handful of times. The chain links TRBV4-1 to TRBJ2-3; D is uncertain. Germline V gene data show CDR1 as MGHRA and CDR2 as YSYEKL. Trimming took 7 bases from V and 6 from J, leaving 23 bases between them. This CDR3 region has 16 residues. Here the CDR3 DNA reads TGCGCCAGCACCTCATATAGTGGGTCATCATCGGATACGCAGTATTTT. Protein: CASTSYSGSSSDTQYF.

The chain links TRBV4-3 to TRBJ1-3; possibly TRBD1 for D (5 bases). V was cut by 3 bases and J by 8 bases, with 20 bases left in between. Germline assignment: CDR1 LGHNA and CDR2 YSLEER. The CDR3 loop spans 16 amino acids. CDR3 sequence: CASSHQILPGRDTIYF. The CDR3 DNA reads as TGCGCCAGCAGCCACCAAATTCTACCGGGACGAGACACCATATATTTT.

This chain uses TRBV2 with TRBJ1-1; D perhaps matches TRBD1 (5 bases). This CDR3 has 13 amino acids. CDR1 is SNHLY and CDR2 is FYNNEI in the germline V gene. Trimming took off 3 bases at V and 4 bases at J, with 9 bases between the two ends. The CDR3, as DNA: TGTGCCAGCAGTGACTGGGGGAGCACTGAAGCTTTCTTT. Residues: CASSDWGSTEAFF.

This clonotype was counted only a few times. The genes are TRBV20-1 and TRBJ2-5, with 7 bases identical to TRBD1. CDR1 is DFQATT and CDR2 is SNEGSKA in the germline V gene (reference sequence). With 6 bases clipped from V and 0 bases from J, the junction kept 7 bases outside the gene matches. The CDR3 is 14 amino acids. The CDR3 region has the DNA TGCAGTGCGAACAGGGACAGCTACCAAGAGACCCAGTACTTC. It yields the protein CSANRDSYQETQYF.

A remark on this clonotype: At one end, the junction sequence differs from germline, possibly due to a read error. CDR3: CASSRAFEGVYNEQFF. In DNA form, the CDR3 reads TGTGCCAGCAGCCGTGCTTTTGAGGGTGTCTACAATGAGCAGTTCTTC. This chain joins TRBV4-1 and TRBJ2-1, with D possibly matching TRBD2 (5 bases). Germline V lookup: CDR1 MGHRA, CDR2 YSYEKL. The CDR3 is made up of 16 amino acids.

This clonotype was counted a few times. The chain couples TRBV7-2 to TRBJ2-1, with D possibly called TRBD1 or TRBD2 (5 bases each). The CDR3 extends over 15 amino acids. Per germline, CDR1 SGHTA and CDR2 FQGNSA. Trimming shortened V by 6 bases and J by 7 bases, and 19 bases separated the two germline ends. CDR3 nucleotides: TGTGCCAGCAGAGATCGGCGGGCTGGGACGAATGAGCAGTTCTTC. Amino acid sequence: CASRDRRAGTNEQFF.

The chain combines TRBV6-8 with TRBJ1-1; D is unclear. Germline CDR1 MNHGY, CDR2 SAAAGT. This CDR3 comprises 15 residues. V was trimmed by 2 bases and J by 0 bases, leaving 10 bases between them. CDR3 sequence: CASSYEPGMNTEAFF. CDR3 DNA: TGTGCCAGCAGTTACGAGCCAGGAATGAACACTGAAGCTTTCTTT.

The chain recombines TRBV6-2 or TRBV6-3 with TRBJ2-7; weak D call: TRBD2 (7 bases). Between the trimmed V and J ends, which lost 8 bases and 3 bases, there was a span of 20 bases. The V gene's germline CDR1 is MNHEY and CDR2 SVGEGT. This CDR3 is 15 amino acids long. The CDR3 DNA sequence: TGTGCCAGCGGGAGGGGGACCTACGCCTACTACGAGCAGTACTTC. This gives the protein CASGRGTYAYYEQYF.

The chain joins TRBV10-3 to TRBJ2-3; D gene ambiguous. This CDR3 comprises 10 residues. From germline, CDR1 is ENHRY and CDR2 SYGVKD. Trimming shortened V by 8 bases and J by 3 bases, and 3 bases separated the two germline ends. The CDR3 bases are TGTGCCATCGGGACAGATACGCAGTATTTT. It translates to CAIGTDTQYF.